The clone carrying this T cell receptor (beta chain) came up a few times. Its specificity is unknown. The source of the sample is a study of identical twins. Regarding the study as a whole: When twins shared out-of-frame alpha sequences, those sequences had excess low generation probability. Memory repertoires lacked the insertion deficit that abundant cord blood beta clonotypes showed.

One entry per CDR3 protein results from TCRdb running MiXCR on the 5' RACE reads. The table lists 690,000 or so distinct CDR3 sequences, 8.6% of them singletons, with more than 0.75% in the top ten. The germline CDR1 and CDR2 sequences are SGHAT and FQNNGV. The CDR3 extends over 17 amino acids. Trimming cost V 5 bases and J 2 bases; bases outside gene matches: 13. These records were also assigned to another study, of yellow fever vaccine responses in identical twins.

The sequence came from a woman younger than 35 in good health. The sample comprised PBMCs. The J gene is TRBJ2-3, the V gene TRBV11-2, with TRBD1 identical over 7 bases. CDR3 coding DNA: TGTGCCAGCAGCCAAAGATGGACAGGCGGACCCACAGATACGCAGTATTTT. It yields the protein CASSQRWTGGPTDTQYF.